This paragraph covers one T cell receptor beta chain sequence. What it binds is unknown. These data belong to a study of T cell responses to AZD1222 COVID-19 vaccine. The protocol was immunoSEQ multiplex PCR, while the TCRdb copy is restricted to in-frame clones and leaves out a portion. This table holds 150,000 to 200,000 clones, 92% found once. General observations from the study: Spike-specific TCR breadth and depth went up after people got two AZD1222 doses. Repertoires were collected only later (after the peak T cell response had occurred).

CDR3 length: 17 amino acids. The germline CDR1 and CDR2 sequences are LGHDT and YNNKEL (reference sequence). Germline trimming cut 4 bases from V and 0 bases from J; bases unmatched to any gene: 1. The clonotype comes from an adult who received the AZD1222 COVID-19 vaccine. Material: peripheral blood, obtained 28 days after the second AZD1222 dose. This chain connects TRBV3-1 (or the pseudogene TRBV3-2) to TRBJ2-3; 16 bases fit TRBD2. CDR3 sequence (DNA): TGTGCCAGCAGCCCGGGACTAGCGGGGGGGAGCACAGATACGCAGTATTTT. Translating it yields CASSPGLAGGSTDTQYF.